This T cell receptor beta chain was obtained from a study of cytomegalovirus exposure and HLA in healthy donors. The germline gives CDR1 MDHEN, CDR2 SYDVKM. The CDR3 sequence is 13 residues long. Trimming removed 6 bases at V and 5 bases at J, with 13 bases between. This clone appeared a few times. Its target is not known. A multiplex PCR was run with 60 Vbeta primers and 13 Jbeta primers. The assay was immunoSEQ multiplex PCR, and TCRdb's table has in-frame clones only and misses some. The table records around 150,000 clones, over 60% of them present only once. General observations from the study: Within a later analysis, the majority of CMV-associated TCR beta chains appeared HLA-restricted. Accurate HLA-A and HLA-B prediction from TCR beta sequences was reported for most subjects.

The sequenced sample was PBMCs. The V gene is TRBV28, the J gene TRBJ2-5, with TRBD2 as a possible D gene (6 bases). The source of this sequence is a man aged 50 to 59 in good health and CMV-seropositive. Written as DNA, the CDR3 is TGTGCCAGCAGCTCTTTGGGGAGGGAGACCCAGTACTTC. It specifies CASSSLGRETQYF.